Presented here are 6 T cell receptor beta chains from one specimen sequenced in a study of vaccination effects on CD4 cells after COVID-19. No antigen has been assigned to these receptors. Before any sequencing was done, the ViraFEST assay used viral peptide pools to expand antigen-specific CD4+ T cells. Following an approximately eleven-day culture, CD4+ T cells were purified. Vaccinees lacked prior SARS-CoV-2 infection and tested negative for nucleocapsid antibodies. Assay used: immunoSEQ multiplex PCR; TCRdb lists only in-frame clones, some missing. The repertoire holds 37,000 or so clones, with 66% as singletons. The sample was CD4+ T cells from PBMCs cultured with HCoV-OC43 spike peptides, taken before COVID-19 vaccination. Specified subset: HCoV-OC43 spike overlapping peptide pool stimulation. The receptors originated from a human donor who received a COVID-19 vaccine.

DNA for the CDR3: TGTGCCACCACCGGGACAGGGGGCAACGAGCAGTACTTC. The encoded protein is CATTGTGGNEQYF. This rearrangement joins TRBV10-3 to TRBJ2-7; TRBD1 aligns across 12 bases. Germline CDR1 reads ENHRY; CDR2 reads SYGVKD. The CDR3 is made up of 13 amino acids. V lost 10 bases, J lost 5 bases, and 6 bases stayed unmatched.

This chain joins TRBV10-3 and TRBJ2-5, with 7 nucleotides matching TRBD2. The V segment lost 9 bases and the J segment 2 bases; nucleotides outside the gene matches: 3. Germline lookup yields CDR1 ENHRY and CDR2 SYGVKD. The CDR3 has 12 amino acids. CDR3 in DNA: TGTGCCATTTCAGCGGGACAAGAGACCCAGTACTTC. Translation: CAISAGQETQYF.

This chain connects TRBV29-1 to TRBJ1-5, with unresolved D. The CDR3 spans 15 residues. Between the trimmed V and J ends, which lost 4 bases and 2 bases, there was a span of 15 bases. CDR1 and CDR2 from the germline V gene are SQVTM and ANQGSEA. Written as DNA, the CDR3 is TGCAGCGTTGCTGACGGAGTGTTAGGCAATCAGCCCCAGCATTTT. It codes for CSVADGVLGNQPQHF.

This sequence joins TRBV29-1 and TRBJ2-7; 11 bases fit TRBD1. This CDR3 is 14 amino acids long. V dropped 7 bases and J dropped 3; count of bases not matched to a gene: 8. The V gene's germline CDR1 is SQVTM and CDR2 ANQGSEA. The CDR3 nucleotides read TGCAGCGCCCGGACCGGGACAGGGGGCTACGAGCAGTACTTC. This codes for CSARTGTGGYEQYF.

This clone appeared a single time. The chain joins TRBV7-8 to TRBJ2-5; 8 nucleotides agree with TRBD1. Germline CDR1 is SGHVS and CDR2 is FQNEAQ. The CDR3 loop spans 15 amino acids. V was pared by 5 bases and J by 5 bases, with 10 bases of the junction left unmatched. The CDR3 DNA reads as TGTGCCAGCAGCGGAGGGGCAGGGGGCAAGGAGACCCAGTACTTC. Its translation is CASSGGAGGKETQYF.

This clone was counted only a few times. J is TRBJ1-2 and V is TRBV30; TRBD1 might be the D (5 bases). In germline, CDR1 is GTSNPN, CDR2 SVGIG (reference sequence). The CDR3 is 14 amino acids. V lost 3 bases and J 0 bases, leaving 11 bases between the germline ends. The CDR3 region is CAWRGGGTNYGYTF. In DNA form, the CDR3 reads TGTGCCTGGAGAGGTGGGGGGACTAACTATGGCTACACCTTC. Supplemented by reference TRBV30 and TRBJ1-2, the full variable domain reads SQTIHQWPATLVQPVGSPLSLECTVEGTSNPNLYWYRQAAGRGLQLLFYSVGIGQISSEVPQNLSASRPQDRQFILSSKKLLLSDSGFYLCAWRGGGTNYGYTFGSGTRLTVV.